This T cell receptor (beta chain) was profiled in a study of blood T cells in healthy people across ages. CDR3 size: 17 residues. Germline V gene data show CDR1 as MNHNS and CDR2 as SASEGT. V shed 2 bases and J 0 bases; nucleotides not matched to a gene: 8. This clonotype was counted only a few times. As yet, its antigen is unknown. Study-level findings and limits: Getting older went along with TCR beta diversity per million T cells dropping roughly linearly.

Sample-barcoded 5' priming and a J-beta primer mix drove a second PCR of 7 to 11 cycles. There were at least 3 million CDR3-containing paired-end reads obtained from each sample. Via MiXCR, TCRdb re-called the 5' RACE reads, giving one row per CDR3 protein. The repertoire has 780,000 or so distinct CDR3 sequences, roughly three fifths of them found once; the top ten carry roughly 25%. The TCR was taken from a man aged 35 to 55 in good health. The specimen was blood. The chain joins TRBV6-1 to TRBJ2-7; 9 nucleotides agree with TRBD2. The CDR3: CASSERRISGSSYEQYF. The DNA for the CDR3 is TGTGCCAGCAGTGAAAGAAGAATTAGCGGGAGCTCCTACGAGCAGTACTTC.